This T cell receptor (beta chain) was obtained from a study of T cell responses to AZD1222 COVID-19 vaccine (dated by TCRdb to the early 2020s). As for the study more broadly: AZD1222 recipients with second doses at about 4 weeks or about 12 weeks were pooled, because spike-specific TCR depth and breadth did not differ between schedules. TCR sequencing covered 233 trial participants: around 210 given two doses of AZD1222 and approximately 26 given two doses of MenACWY control vaccine. Trial participants were enrolled into age subgroups of 18-55, 56-69 and 70-plus years, which contained around 140, 26 and 57 TCR-sequenced participants, respectively. Beyond this particular receptor, the publication reports: Because no day 14 peak-response samples were available, the repertoires could be characterized only after the peak T cell response. Reportedly, almost half of the unique spike-specific TCRs recognized epitopes lying outside the regions that are mutated in the B.1.351 and B.1.1.7 variants. Participants were mostly white British and included more females than males, and it was suggested by the authors that clonal diversity may have been underestimated. The vaccine-associated CD4 TCRs covered the entire spike protein, and the dominant responses fell in regions 160-218 and 743-854. Conclusions about previously exposed vaccinees are limited because only a handful of AZD1222 recipients were SARS-CoV-2 seropositive at baseline. In the small 56-69-year group, the increase in depth fell short of significance, most likely because of low power. After two AZD1222 doses, spike-specific TCR breadth and depth were significantly higher than at day 0 and than in MenACWY recipients.

This clone was seen once. Its antigen is not yet known. One base away there is no much larger clone; base qualities are not given. Unmatched junction bases come to 6, with V trimmed by 2 bases and J by 4 bases. Counted from cysteine to phenylalanine, this CDR3 has 16 amino acids. Only the CDR3 part of the read is kept: 48 bases, read in frame from the first base. As encoded in the germline V gene, CDR1 is SGHAT while CDR2 is FQNNGV. The sample's time point label, in plain terms: baseline before first vaccination. The vaccinee samples were drawn from two UK trials, COV001 and COV002, one of which was a single-blind randomized controlled phase 2/3 trial testing AZD1222 (ChAdOx1 nCoV-19) in healthy adults. For TCRbeta chain sequencing, PBMC samples were collected from trial participants at day 0 and at day 28 after the second dose. The CDR3 regions of human TCRbeta chains were analyzed by immunosequencing. The authors processed their data as follows. Repertoire TCRs were checked for matches against a reference library of SARS-CoV-2-specific TCRs that had been generated using the MIRA antigen-specificity platform. Breadth meant the fraction of unique TCRs that were SARS-CoV-2-associated, whereas depth meant the fraction of total T cells that were SARS-CoV-2-associated. Using the MIRA data, every spike-specific TCR was mapped to the spike region that the TCR reacted to and assigned to either a CD4 or a CD8 class. Log10-transformed breadth and depth values were compared by one-way ANOVA with Sidak's multiple comparisons tests. Here the immuneACCESS table is served through TCRdb, limited to in-frame sequences with V and J called. Missing clones are a known gap in these copies; in checked studies unresolved V genes cover under half, and the rest lacks a known reason. V, J and clone size were drawn from that table, and D and trimming were deduced from the DNA. The sample table shows some 120,000 clones, and around 81% are seen once. The leading ten clones occupy 9.4% of the sample.

This TCR came from an adult in good health. The source was peripheral blood, collected on day 0 of AZD1222 vaccination. The rearrangement combines TRBV11-2 with TRBJ2-2, with 8 middle bases fitting TRBD1. The DNA is as follows: TGTGCCAGCAGCTTATCGGGACAGGTTTCCACCGGGGAGCTGTTTTTT. The translation is CASSLSGQVSTGELFF.